The rows below give T cell receptor beta chains drawn from one sample of a study of human T cells and chemical hapten exposure. One entry per CDR3 protein, called by TCRdb with MiXCR from the RACE reads. The table lists approximately 160,000 distinct CDR3 sequences, around a quarter of them singletons, with under 2.5% in the top ten. The sample consisted of whole blood, taken in connection with sensitization to the hapten diphenylcyclopropenone (DPC). These receptors were collected from a woman aged 18-29 years with alopecia areata. Some clones in this sample may be carry-over from other donors' samples. Both conserved end residues are part of each CDR3.

v_call	j_call	cdr3_aa
TRBV9	TRBJ1-1	CASSVKGTGKNTEAFF
TRBV5-1	TRBJ1-6	CASSLGGRGELPLHF
TRBV6-2/TRBV6-3	TRBJ2-7	CASTTDGSSYEQYF
TRBV7-2	TRBJ1-5	CASSSQGSGQPQHF
TRBV5-1	TRBJ1-6	CASSSEGGAYNSPLHF
TRBV11-2	TRBJ2-5	CASSLTSGVYQETQYF
TRBV29-1	TRBJ2-7	CSVEDKNYEQYF
TRBV2	TRBJ1-5	CASSLDTNQPQHF
TRBV25-1	TRBJ2-3	CASSLEAGSTDTQYF
TRBV11-2	TRBJ2-1	CASSVTGGSYNEQFF
TRBV11-2	TRBJ2-7	CASSSRQGITYEQYF
TRBV9	TRBJ2-7	CASSVGSSYEQYF
TRBV9	TRBJ2-1	CASSFSGSDYNEQFF
TRBV13	TRBJ2-5	CASSLEGVETQYF
TRBV4-2	TRBJ1-1	CASSQDVSREAFF
TRBV29-1	TRBJ1-1	CSVYRQGVKTEAFF
TRBV28	TRBJ2-3	CASSSGLGADTQYF
TRBV27	TRBJ2-1	CASSYKSGIYNEQFF
TRBV9	TRBJ2-1	CASSVEGGAYNEQFF
TRBV3-1	TRBJ2-1	CASSQDFEPSFF
TRBV28	TRBJ1-6	CASSFNSPLHF
TRBV11-2	TRBJ1-1	CAVGRPGMTNTEAFF
TRBV7-9	TRBJ2-7	CASSSKDSYEQYF
TRBV3-1	TRBJ1-1	CASSQAPTGGSVAEAFF
TRBV10-3	TRBJ2-7	CAISDARASYEQYF
TRBV20-1	TRBJ2-5	CSASFRGRETQYF
TRBV23-1	TRBJ1-6	CARGPGQDNSPLHF
TRBV20-1	TRBJ1-6	CSATVPAGHNSPLHF
TRBV27	TRBJ2-7	CASSALPYEQYF
TRBV29-1	TRBJ1-1	CSVDILNTEAFF
TRBV5-1	TRBJ2-3	CASSPGQRSTDTQYF
TRBV27	TRBJ2-5	CASSLTNSQETQYF
TRBV20-1	TRBJ2-2	CSARDSRKGISGELFF
TRBV4-2	TRBJ1-1	CASSQAGNTEAFF
TRBV29-1	TRBJ2-7	CSVAGTGTYEQYF
TRBV4-1	TRBJ1-4	CASSPEGTGNNEKLFF
TRBV6-2/TRBV6-3	TRBJ2-5	CASSANRRAQYF
TRBV7-8	TRBJ2-3	CVSSSRQGRTDTQYF